This entry concerns a single TCR beta chain. The assay was immunoSEQ multiplex PCR, and TCRdb's table has in-frame clones only and misses some. The data show hundreds of thousands of clones, with roughly 90% seen just once and about 0.91% held by the top ten. The data originate from a study of blood T cell repertoires in COVID-19. This sequence originates from a man aged 18 to 29 with COVID-19, enrolled during active disease. Sequenced input: peripheral blood.

CDR3 residues: CASSQVDRAYGYTF. CDR3 DNA: TGTGCCAGCAGCCAAGTGGACAGGGCCTATGGCTACACCTTC. The V call is TRBV14, the J call TRBJ1-2, with TRBD1 matching over 8 bases. V lost 1 base, J lost 4 bases, and 2 bases stayed unmatched. Germline CDR1 SGHDN, CDR2 FVKESK. The CDR3 length is 14 residues.